The sequence of this T cell receptor beta chain was determined in a study of shared clonotypes between healthy human individuals. About this clone itself: Its target is not known.

The naive CD8 population came from CD45RO-negative cells selected for CCR7, without terminally differentiated effector memory CD45RA+ cells. Study conclusions and caveats: Blood was the sole source, and tissue repertoires probably differ.

Germline V gene data show CDR1 as SQVTM and CDR2 as ANQGSEA. Trimming took 8 bases from V and 5 from J, leaving 21 bases between them. There are 14 residues in the CDR3. Sequencing used immunoSEQ multiplex PCR; TCRdb keeps in-frame clones, though not all of them. The sample has about 590,000 clones; nearly 97% are singletons. V usage is TRBV29-1 and J usage is TRBJ2-5, with a tentative D call TRBD1 (6 bases). The clonotype was recovered from a woman younger than 45 in good health. Sequencing used naive CD8+ T cells sorted from blood. The DNA for the CDR3 is TGCAGCTTTGTCGGACAGCCTAGCTTGGAGACCCAGTACTTC. Its translation: CSFVGQPSLETQYF.